Listed below are T cell receptor beta chains from one sample, sequenced in a study of blood T cells in healthy people across ages. TCRdb processed the 5' RACE reads anew with MiXCR; each CDR3 protein has one entry. The sample lists around 800,000 distinct CDR3 sequences, roughly 24% occurring once. These records were also assigned to another study, of T cells of mothers and their children.

Sequenced sample: blood. The receptors come from a boy between 10 and 17 years old in good health. Each CDR3 is given with its conserved first and last residue. D genes are given only for firm matches. Only some rows state a clone size, as once, few, many or a class for expanded clones.

d_call j_call clone_size v_call cdr3_aa cdr3_nt
TRBD1 TRBJ1-2 NA TRBV6-4 CASSETTGGNYGYTF TGTGCCAGCAGTGAAACGACAGGGGGGAACTATGGCTACACCTTC
NA TRBJ2-2 NA TRBV9 CASSPRQKNTGELFF TGTGCCAGCAGCCCCCGACAGAAGAACACCGGGGAGCTGTTTTTT
NA TRBJ2-2 NA TRBV10-3 CAIKSGAGELFF TGTGCCATCAAGTCGGGGGCCGGGGAGCTGTTTTTT
TRBD2 TRBJ2-5 NA TRBV7-2 CASSPWRGAGETQYF TGTGCCAGCAGCCCCTGGCGGGGGGCAGGAGAGACCCAGTACTTC
NA TRBJ2-1 NA TRBV5-1 CASSRRSEQFF TGCGCCAGCAGCCGGAGGAGTGAGCAGTTCTTC
TRBD1 TRBJ2-7 few TRBV7-3 CASSPPRDSYSRRYF TGTGCCAGCAGCCCGCCCCGGGACAGTTACTCCCGTCGGTACTTC
NA TRBJ2-5 few TRBV6-5 CASSYGKRAETQYF TGTGCCAGCAGTTACGGGAAGCGGGCGGAGACCCAGTACTTC
TRBD2 TRBJ2-1 NA TRBV5-1 CASSFLAGGRSSYNEQFF TGCGCCAGCAGCTTCCTAGCGGGGGGCCGAAGCTCCTACAATGAGCAGTTCTTC
TRBD1 TRBJ1-4 NA TRBV7-9 CASSPGQGVGEKLFF TGTGCCAGCAGCCCGGGACAGGGGGTAGGCGAAAAACTGTTTTTT
TRBD2 TRBJ2-7 NA TRBV6-1 CASSSGTSGRYEQYF TGTGCCAGCAGCAGCGGGACTAGCGGGCGCTACGAGCAGTACTTC
NA TRBJ2-4 few TRBV5-1 CASSPDWAKNIQYF TGCGCCAGCAGCCCCGACTGGGCCAAAAACATTCAGTACTTC
NA TRBJ2-2 NA TRBV28 CATRSGVNTGELFF TGTGCCACACGGTCAGGTGTCAACACCGGGGAGCTGTTTTTT
NA TRBJ1-1 NA TRBV2 CASPGVVMTEAFF TGTGCCAGCCCAGGGGTAGTTATGACTGAAGCTTTCTTT
NA TRBJ2-5 few TRBV12-3/TRBV12-4 CASSFQERTQYF TGCGCCAGCAGTTTCCAAGAGAGGACCCAGTACTTC
NA TRBJ2-5 NA TRBV12-3/TRBV12-4 CASRSASGETQYF TGTGCCAGCCGTTCGGCCTCCGGAGAGACCCAGTACTTC
NA TRBJ2-7 NA TRBV4-1 CASSQVRRHNYEQYF TGCGCCAGCAGCCAAGTGAGACGGCACAACTACGAGCAGTACTTC
NA TRBJ1-5 few TRBV9 CASSVGGRGQPQHF TGTGCCAGCAGCGTGGGGGGCAGGGGCCAGCCCCAGCATTTT
TRBD1 TRBJ1-2 NA TRBV18 CASSPGQGAFTGYGYTF TGTGCCAGCTCACCTGGACAGGGGGCCTTCACAGGCTATGGCTACACCTTC
TRBD2 TRBJ2-7 few TRBV4-1 CASSPSLAGFSYEQYF TGCGCCAGCAGCCCCTCCCTAGCGGGGTTCTCCTACGAGCAGTACTTC
NA TRBJ1-2 NA TRBV20-1 CSAEDRTNGYTF TGCAGTGCCGAAGACAGGACCAATGGCTACACCTTC
NA TRBJ2-1 NA TRBV5-6 CASSLVGNSYNEQFF TGTGCCAGCAGCTTGGTAGGGAATTCCTACAATGAGCAGTTCTTC
TRBD1 TRBJ2-7 NA TRBV7-6 CASSLGDRGYYKQYF TGTGCCAGCAGCTTAGGCGACAGGGGGTACTACAAGCAGTACTTC
NA TRBJ2-4 once TRBV29-1 CSVESGGRGKNIQYF TGCAGCGTTGAGTCCGGGGGCAGGGGCAAAAACATTCAGTACTTC
TRBD1 TRBJ1-4 NA TRBV28 CASSLVWADRAEKLFF TGTGCCAGCAGTTTAGTTTGGGCAGACAGGGCGGAAAAACTGTTTTTT
NA TRBJ1-5 few TRBV15 CATSPLMNQPQHF TGTGCCACCAGCCCCCTAATGAATCAGCCCCAGCATTTT
NA TRBJ2-5 few TRBV6-2/TRBV6-3 CASSYPQAGIQETQYF TGTGCCAGCAGTTACCCCCAGGCGGGGATTCAAGAGACCCAGTACTTC
TRBD1 TRBJ2-7 few TRBV20-1 CSVKGGGTGGYEQYF TGCAGTGTTAAAGGAGGGGGGACAGGGGGGTACGAGCAGTACTTC
NA TRBJ1-4 few TRBV30 CAWSLTRGKLFF TGTGCCTGGAGTTTGACAAGGGGAAAACTGTTTTTT